Listed here are 25 T cell receptor beta chains from one sample, sequenced in a study of blood T cell repertoires in COVID-19. The data were produced by immunoSEQ multiplex PCR, yet TCRdb's version contains in-frame clones alone and is incomplete. Among fewer than 30,000 clones listed, 70% to 90% were seen once. The material sequenced was peripheral blood. The source of these receptors is a woman of 80 years or more with COVID-19, enrolled during active disease.

The J gene is TRBJ1-1, the V gene TRBV19, with TRBD1 matching 7 bases. Germline V gene lookup returns CDR1 LNHDA and CDR2 SQIVND (reference sequence). V lost 0 bases and J lost 5; bases outside the gene matches: 6. The CDR3 consists of 15 residues. CDR3 sequence (DNA): TGTGCCAGTAGTATAGATCAGGGACAGAGAACTGAAGCTTTCTTT. This gives the protein CASSIDQGQRTEAFF.

This rearrangement joins TRBV3-1 (or the pseudogene TRBV3-2) to TRBJ1-2, with D tentatively TRBD1 (6 bases). The germline CDR1 and CDR2 sequences are LGHDT and YNNKEL (reference sequence). Trimming took 4 bases from V and 7 from J, leaving 22 bases between them. The CDR3 is made up of 16 amino acids. The CDR3 DNA reads TGTGCCAGCAGCCTTGATTTTCGGACAGCGTTTAGTGGCTACACCTTC. It is translated as CASSLDFRTAFSGYTF.

The chain carries TRBV6-5 and TRBJ2-3; 8 nucleotides match TRBD1. This CDR3 is built from 16 residues. V was pared by 3 bases and J by 0 bases, with 5 bases of the junction left unmatched. Germline CDR1 and CDR2: MNHEY and SVGAGI. CDR3 region: CASSYGQGASTDTQYF. The CDR3 DNA is TGTGCCAGCAGTTATGGTCAGGGGGCGAGCACAGATACGCAGTATTTT.

This clone was seen once. This chain joins TRBV29-1 and TRBJ1-1; 8 nucleotides align to TRBD1. Trimming cost V 6 bases and J 4 bases; bases outside gene matches: 7. CDR3 length equals 13 residues. Germline V gives CDR1 SQVTM, CDR2 ANQGSEA. The CDR3 region has the DNA TGCAGCGTCGACCAGGGGGCGGGCACTGAAGCTTTCTTT. This gives the protein CSVDQGAGTEAFF.

This clone was seen just once. The chain employs TRBV5-5 and TRBJ1-5; weak D call: TRBD1 (6 bases). V was shortened by 2 bases and J by 4 bases, with 10 bases between the two germline ends. CDR1 and CDR2 from the germline V gene are SGHKS and YYEKEE (reference sequence). CDR3 length: 14 residues. CDR3 DNA sequence: TGTGCCAGCAGCTTAGGACAGTTTAATCAGCCCCAGCATTTT. It is translated as CASSLGQFNQPQHF.

The chain combines TRBV19 with TRBJ1-6, with D possibly being TRBD1 (5 bases). Germline CDR1 LNHDA, CDR2 SQIVND (reference sequence). The V and J ends lost 11 bases and 0 bases respectively, with 8 bases between them. The CDR3 has 13 amino acids. The CDR3, as DNA: TGTGCCGCAGGGCGCTCCTATAATTCACCCCTCCACTTT. Amino acids: CAAGRSYNSPLHF. Full variable domain (outside the CDR3, taken from reference TRBV19 and TRBJ1-6): DGGITQSPKYLFRKEGQNVTLSCEQNLNHDAMYWYRQDPGQGLRLIYYSQIVNDFQKGDIAEGYSVSREKKESFPLTVTSAQKNPTAFYLCAAGRSYNSPLHFGNGTRLTVT.

The chain couples TRBV6-1 to TRBJ1-6, with TRBD1 identical over 7 bases. V dropped 2 bases and J dropped 9; count of bases not matched to a gene: 19. Germline V CDR1 and CDR2: MNHNS, SASEGT. The length of the CDR3 is 19 residues. The CDR3 spells CASSESRRERGRRISPLHF. The CDR3 coding sequence is TGTGCCAGCAGTGAAAGCCGAAGGGAGAGGGGGCGCCGAATTTCACCCCTCCACTTT.

The V and J genes are TRBV2 and TRBJ2-6; a possible D gene is TRBD1 (6 bases). Germline assignment: CDR1 SNHLY and CDR2 FYNNEI. V dropped 7 bases and J dropped 3 bases, with 7 bases sitting between them. This CDR3 is 13 amino acids long. The CDR3 nucleotides read TGTGCCAGCAAAGGGGGTGGGGCCAACGTCCTGACTTTC. Translating it yields CASKGGGANVLTF.

This clone has only one observation. The rearrangement links TRBV5-5 to TRBJ2-2; tentatively, D is TRBD2 (6 bases). Trimming cost V 4 bases and J 6 bases, with 13 bases left between them. The V gene's germline CDR1 is SGHKS and CDR2 YYEKEE (reference sequence). The CDR3 loop spans 14 amino acids. CDR3 sequence (DNA): TGTGCCAGCAGCCGGACGGGGGATGCCGGGGAGCTGTTTTTT. This gives the protein CASSRTGDAGELFF.

The CDR3 DNA is TGTGCCAGCAGTACCCAGGGGGTTTGGCAGCCCCAGCATTTT. Its protein is CASSTQGVWQPQHF. The chain links TRBV2 to TRBJ1-5, with 7 bases matching TRBD1. CDR1 is SNHLY and CDR2 is FYNNEI in the germline V gene. CDR3 size: 14 residues. V lost 5 bases and J lost 7; bases outside the gene matches: 8.

The table lists this clone with a count of one. The V gene is TRBV15, the J gene TRBJ1-4; D is perhaps TRBD1 (5 bases). Germline CDR1 and CDR2: LNHNV and YYDKDF (reference sequence). V lost 3 bases and J lost 4, with 9 bases in between. CDR3 length equals 14 residues. The CDR3 DNA reads as TGTGCCACCAGCAGGACAGTTCGTAATGAAAAACTGTTTTTT. It is translated as CATSRTVRNEKLFF.

The rearrangement uses TRBV12-3 or TRBV12-4 and TRBJ2-7, with D possibly being TRBD1 (5 bases). This CDR3 contains 11 residues. Trimming took 5 bases from V and 6 from J, leaving 8 bases between them. In DNA, the CDR3 is TGTGCCAGCAGTCGCAGGGCCGAGCAGTACTTC. Translation gives CASSRRAEQYF.

The chain combines TRBV6-6 with TRBJ2-7; 9 nucleotides agree with TRBD1. This CDR3 is 14 amino acids long. With 7 bases clipped from V and 5 bases from J, the junction kept 9 bases outside the gene matches. Germline CDR1 MNHNY, CDR2 SVGAGI (reference sequence). CDR3: CASNKGTGRHEQYF. Here the CDR3 DNA reads TGTGCCAGCAATAAAGGGACAGGGAGGCACGAGCAGTACTTC.

The chain joins TRBV9 to TRBJ2-2, with D perhaps matching TRBD1 (6 bases). CDR1 is SGDLS and CDR2 is YYNGEE in the germline V gene. V lost 0 bases to trimming and J lost 6 bases, with 12 bases between them. CDR3 length: 15 amino acids. For the CDR3, the DNA is TGTGCCAGCAGCGTAGGAACATGGGGGCCCGGGGAGCTGTTTTTT. Amino acid sequence: CASSVGTWGPGELFF.

The V gene is TRBV5-1, the J gene TRBJ1-4; D is uncertain. This CDR3 region has 13 residues. Germline CDR1 is SGHRS and CDR2 is YFSETQ. The V gene lost 5 bases and the J gene lost 0 bases, with 5 bases spanning the gap. CDR3 nucleotides: TGCGCCAGCAGAGAGGCAACTAATGAAAAACTGTTTTTT. Its translation is CASREATNEKLFF.

The chain uses TRBV5-6 and TRBJ2-7; D is perhaps TRBD2 (6 bases). The CDR3 extends over 13 amino acids. V lost 4 bases and J lost 4, with 12 bases in between. Germline-derived CDR1 and CDR2 are SGHDT and YYEEEE. The CDR3 protein is CASSPFGGYEQYF. In DNA, the CDR3 is TGTGCCAGCAGCCCATTCGGGGGATACGAGCAGTACTTC. Full variable domain (rest looked up from reference TRBV5-6 and TRBJ2-7): DAGVTQSPTHLIKTRGQQVTLRCSPKSGHDTVSWYQQALGQGPQFIFQYYEEEERQRGNFPDRFSGHQFPNYSSELNVNALLLGDSALYLCASSPFGGYEQYFGPGTRLTVT.

This sequence joins TRBV30 and TRBJ2-2; TRBD1 aligns across 10 bases. Germline V gene data show CDR1 as GTSNPN and CDR2 as SVGIG (reference sequence). J was trimmed by 1 base and V by 7 bases; bases with no gene match: 6. The CDR3 covers 15 residues. The CDR3 here is CALDRGLGNTGELFF. Written as DNA, the CDR3 is TGTGCCTTAGACAGGGGGCTGGGGAACACCGGGGAGCTGTTTTTT.

V gene TRBV11-2 combines with J gene TRBJ2-5, with a possible D match to TRBD2 (5 bases). Trimming pared 2 bases from V and 4 bases from J, leaving 11 bases between. Looked up from germline, CDR1 is SGHAT and CDR2 is FQNNGV. The CDR3 loop spans 14 amino acids. The chain's CDR3 is CASSLPGVGETQYF. CDR3 bases: TGTGCCAGCAGCTTACCCGGGGTGGGAGAGACCCAGTACTTC. The full variable domain, with the rest looked up from reference TRBV11-2 and TRBJ2-5, is EAGVAQSPRYKIIEKRQSVAFWCNPISGHATLYWYQQILGQGPKLLIQFQNNGVVDDSQLPKDRFSAERLKGVDSTLKIQPAKLEDSAVYLCASSLPGVGETQYFGPGTRLLVL.

V is TRBV6-1 and J is TRBJ1-6; D gene ambiguous. V gave up 0 bases and J gave up 0 bases, with 15 bases separating them. The CDR3 is made up of 19 amino acids. Germline lookup yields CDR1 MNHNS and CDR2 SASEGT. CDR3 sequence: CASSEAVAGQSSYNSPLHF. The CDR3 coding sequence is TGTGCCAGCAGTGAAGCGGTGGCAGGCCAAAGCTCCTATAATTCACCCCTCCACTTT.

The chain uses TRBV7-3 and TRBJ2-1; maybe TRBD1 (6 bases). Looked up from germline, CDR1 is SGHTA and CDR2 is FQGTGA. Trimming shortened V by 5 bases and J by 6 bases, and 11 bases separated the two germline ends. This CDR3 is 13 amino acids long. The CDR3 spells CASSQGIGNEQFF. CDR3 coding DNA: TGTGCCAGCAGCCAGGGGATTGGCAATGAGCAGTTCTTC.

The V and J genes are TRBV10-3 and TRBJ2-3; 13 positions match TRBD2. This CDR3 spans 15 amino acids. With V trimmed by 10 bases and J by 2 bases, 6 bases remained unmatched. Germline values: CDR1 ENHRY, CDR2 SYGVKD. The CDR3 nucleotides read TGTGCCACTACTAGCGGGGGGGCCCCCACAGATACGCAGTATTTT. Protein sequence: CATTSGGAPTDTQYF.

This chain links TRBV20-1 with TRBJ1-2, with a weak D call TRBD1 (6 bases). The ends were cut back, 5 bases at V and 7 bases at J, with 11 bases in the middle. CDR1 and CDR2 from the germline V gene are DFQATT and SNEGSKA (reference sequence). The CDR3 has 11 amino acids. The CDR3 coding sequence is TGCAGTGCTTGGACAGTGGGTGGCTACACCTTC. This translates into CSAWTVGGYTF.

The CDR3 reads CASSHSPRQGSYEQYF. In DNA form, the CDR3 reads TGCGCCAGCAGCCACTCCCCGAGACAGGGCTCCTACGAGCAGTACTTC. The chain uses TRBV5-1 and TRBJ2-7, with TRBD1 matching over 7 bases. This CDR3 comprises 16 residues. V shed 4 bases and J 0 bases; nucleotides not matched to a gene: 10. The germline gives CDR1 SGHRS, CDR2 YFSETQ.

The chain has TRBV19 and TRBJ1-2, with TRBD1 as a possible D gene (6 bases). This CDR3 has 14 amino acids. Germline V lookup: CDR1 LNHDA, CDR2 SQIVND (reference sequence). Trimming took off 11 bases at V and 5 bases at J, with 21 bases between the two ends. CDR3 sequence reads: CASKGQGSGYGYTF. The CDR3 DNA is TGTGCCTCCAAGGGGCAGGGGTCCGGTTATGGCTACACCTTC.

The rearrangement uses TRBV11-3 and TRBJ2-3, with a weak D call TRBD1 (6 bases). Between the trimmed V and J ends, which lost 4 bases and 3 bases, there was a span of 8 bases. The CDR3 is made up of 13 amino acids. Germline values: CDR1 SGHNT, CDR2 YENEEA. Written as DNA, the CDR3 is TGTGCCAGCAGCTCGAGGGGGACAGATACGCAGTATTTT. Translating it yields CASSSRGTDTQYF.